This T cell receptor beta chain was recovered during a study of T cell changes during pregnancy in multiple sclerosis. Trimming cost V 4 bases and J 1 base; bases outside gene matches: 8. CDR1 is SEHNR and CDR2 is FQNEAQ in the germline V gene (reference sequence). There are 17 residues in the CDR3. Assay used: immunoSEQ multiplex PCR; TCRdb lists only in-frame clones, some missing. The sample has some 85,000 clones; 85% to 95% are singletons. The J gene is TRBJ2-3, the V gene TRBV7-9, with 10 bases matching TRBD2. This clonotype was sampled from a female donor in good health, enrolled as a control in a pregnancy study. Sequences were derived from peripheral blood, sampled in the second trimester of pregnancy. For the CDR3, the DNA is TGTGCCAGCAGCTCCGTCCTAACTAGCGGGGGCACAGATACGCAGTATTTT. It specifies CASSSVLTSGGTDTQYF.